A selection of T cell receptor beta chains follows, all from one sample in a study of a mutant IDH1 vaccine in newly diagnosed glioma. The table came from immunoSEQ multiplex PCR; TCRdb's copy has only in-frame clones and leaves some out. This table holds about 67,000 clones, around 83% found once. Sequenced here: peripheral blood mononuclear cells (PBMCs), sampled from a glioma patient treated with radiotherapy, temozolomide or both. The receptors were gathered from a woman under 30 with glioma. Some clones in this sample may be carry-over from other donors' samples. Both conserved end residues are part of each CDR3. D genes are given only for firm matches. Clone size is stated in some rows and not others, as once, few, many or a class when expanded.

D: NA
size: NA
V: TRBV7-6
J: TRBJ1-1
CDR3: CASSAQGGNTEAFF
DNA: TGTGCCAGCAGCGCACAGGGTGGGAACACTGAAGCTTTCTTT

D: NA
size: NA
V: TRBV6-5
J: TRBJ1-2
CDR3: CASSWGGRVDNYGYTF
DNA: TGTGCCAGCAGTTGGGGGGGGCGGGTAGATAACTATGGCTACACCTTC

D: TRBD1
size: NA
V: TRBV20-1
J: TRBJ1-2
CDR3: CSSTGNYGYTF
DNA: TGCAGTTCGACAGGGAACTATGGCTACACCTTC

D: NA
size: NA
V: TRBV6-5
J: TRBJ2-5
CDR3: CASSYSRETQYF
DNA: TGTGCCAGCAGTTACTCTCGGGAGACCCAGTACTTC

D: TRBD2
size: NA
V: TRBV30
J: TRBJ2-7
CDR3: CAWRRSGSSYEQYF
DNA: TGTGCCTGGAGAAGAAGCGGGAGCTCCTACGAGCAGTACTTC

D: TRBD2
size: NA
V: TRBV7-2
J: TRBJ2-2
CDR3: CASSPPGLGAGELFF
DNA: TGTGCCAGCAGCCCCCCGGGACTAGGGGCCGGGGAGCTGTTTTTT

D: NA
size: NA
V: TRBV10-2
J: TRBJ2-7
CDR3: CASSERAPKPYEQYF
DNA: TGCGCCAGCAGTGAGAGGGCTCCGAAGCCCTACGAGCAGTACTTC

D: TRBD2
size: NA
V: TRBV7-8
J: TRBJ2-5
CDR3: CASRLGLGQTQYF
DNA: TGTGCCAGCAGACTCGGACTAGGACAGACCCAGTACTTC

D: TRBD1
size: NA
V: TRBV2
J: TRBJ1-1
CDR3: CAGRQGFTNTEAFF
DNA: TGTGCCGGGAGACAGGGGTTTACGAACACTGAAGCTTTCTTT

D: NA
size: NA
V: TRBV6-1
J: TRBJ1-1
CDR3: CASSEAGSMNTEAFF
DNA: TGTGCCAGCAGTGAAGCAGGCAGCATGAACACTGAAGCTTTCTTT

D: TRBD2
size: NA
V: TRBV4-3
J: TRBJ2-7
CDR3: CASSPRTSGGAGEQYF
DNA: TGCGCCAGCAGCCCTCGGACTAGCGGGGGGGCGGGGGAGCAGTACTTC

D: NA
size: once
V: TRBV6-1
J: TRBJ2-1
CDR3: CASSENWPSYNEQFF
DNA: TGTGCCAGCAGTGAGAATTGGCCCTCCTACAATGAGCAGTTCTTC

D: NA
size: once
V: TRBV14
J: TRBJ1-2
CDR3: CASSWISIGSTLYGYTF
DNA: TGTGCCAGCAGCTGGATTTCAATCGGCTCTACCCTCTATGGCTACACCTTC

D: NA
size: NA
V: TRBV7-9
J: TRBJ1-1
CDR3: CASSLVQGRGTEAFF
DNA: TGTGCCAGCAGCTTAGTCCAGGGAAGGGGCACTGAAGCTTTCTTT

D: NA
size: NA
V: TRBV27
J: TRBJ2-7
CDR3: CASSSRDSCYF
DNA: TGTGCCAGCAGTTCCCGGGACTCCTGTTACTTC

D: TRBD2
size: NA
V: TRBV4-2
J: TRBJ2-3
CDR3: CASSQDLAGGTDTQYF
DNA: TGTGCCAGCAGCCAAGACCTAGCGGGGGGCACAGATACGCAGTATTTT

D: NA
size: few
V: TRBV19
J: TRBJ1-5
CDR3: CASAPQGTNNQPQHF
DNA: TGTGCCAGTGCCCCTCAGGGGACAAACAATCAGCCCCAGCATTTT

D: NA
size: NA
V: TRBV7-9
J: TRBJ2-4
CDR3: CASSSLKNIQYF
DNA: TGTGCCAGCAGCTCCCTAAAGAACATTCAGTACTTC

D: NA
size: few
V: TRBV30
J: TRBJ2-7
CDR3: CAWSGTDRYYEQYF
DNA: TGTGCCTGGAGTGGAACCGACCGTTACTACGAGCAGTACTTC

D: NA
size: NA
V: TRBV30
J: TRBJ1-5
CDR3: CAWSVSNQPQHF
DNA: TGTGCCTGGAGTGTGAGCAATCAGCCCCAGCATTTT

D: NA
size: NA
V: TRBV9
J: TRBJ2-1
CDR3: CASSAHNEQFF
DNA: TGTGCCAGCAGCGCCCACAATGAGCAGTTCTTC

D: NA
size: NA
V: TRBV19
J: TRBJ2-2
CDR3: CASSTAVVGNGELFF
DNA: TGTGCCAGTAGTACCGCAGTTGTGGGAAATGGGGAGCTGTTTTTT

D: NA
size: NA
V: TRBV4-2
J: TRBJ2-7
CDR3: CASSQGEPYEQYF
DNA: TGTGCCAGCAGCCAAGGAGAGCCCTACGAGCAGTACTTC

D: NA
size: NA
V: TRBV6-1
J: TRBJ2-6
CDR3: CASSEWGANVLTF
DNA: TGTGCCAGCAGTGAATGGGGGGCCAACGTCCTGACTTTC

D: TRBD2
size: NA
V: TRBV11-2
J: TRBJ2-2
CDR3: CASSPGIAGGGGELFF
DNA: TGTGCCAGCAGCCCCGGGATAGCGGGAGGCGGGGGGGAGCTGTTTTTT

D: NA
size: once
V: TRBV9
J: TRBJ1-2
CDR3: CASSPGAGNYGYTF
DNA: TGTGCCAGCAGCCCCGGGGCCGGGAACTATGGCTACACCTTC

D: TRBD1
size: NA
V: TRBV2
J: TRBJ1-2
CDR3: CASRIQGDVYGYTF
DNA: TGTGCCAGCAGGATACAGGGGGATGTCTATGGCTACACCTTC

D: TRBD1
size: NA
V: TRBV27
J: TRBJ1-5
CDR3: CASSLQGGAAWNQPQHF
DNA: TGTGCCAGCAGTTTACAGGGGGGGGCAGCGTGGAATCAGCCCCAGCATTTT

D: NA
size: few
V: TRBV7-2
J: TRBJ2-2
CDR3: CASSLSRGLGTGELFF
DNA: TGTGCCAGCAGCTTATCACGGGGGCTAGGCACCGGGGAGCTGTTTTTT

D: NA
size: NA
V: TRBV27
J: TRBJ1-6
CDR3: CASSLSRGRRGDFSPLHF
DNA: TGTGCCAGCAGTTTATCAAGGGGGAGGAGGGGAGATTTTTCACCCCTCCACTTT

D: TRBD1
size: NA
V: TRBV19
J: TRBJ1-4
CDR3: CASRGATGHEKLFF
DNA: TGTGCCAGTAGAGGAGCGACAGGGCATGAAAAACTGTTTTTT